This entry is about one TCR beta chain. Original processing methods: For nucleated cells, counts were estimated from reference gene primer amplification. Profiling relied on immunoSEQ multiplex PCR, and the TCRdb table lists in-frame clones only, not all of them. The V and J calls and clone size are taken from that table; D and trimming were inferred from the DNA. The table includes around 20,000 clones, 90% detected once. The record originates from a study of blood T cell repertoires in COVID-19. Turning to the study itself: Donors in the United States, Italy and Spain gave samples during acute or convalescent COVID-19. PBMCs, B-cell-depleted T cells, or T cells were the source of the cDNA or gDNA that made up the material.

Germline CDR1 reads MNHNS; CDR2 reads SASEGT. The V and J ends lost 0 bases and 1 base, in that order; junction bases with no gene match: 4. This CDR3 is 16 amino acids long. The sequence derives from a man aged 70-80 years with acute or convalescent COVID-19. The sequenced sample consisted of peripheral blood. This chain links TRBV6-1 with TRBJ2-3, with 7 bases fitting TRBD2. CDR3 protein: CASSEAQTSRTDTQYF. In nucleotides, the CDR3 is TGTGCCAGCAGTGAAGCTCAGACTAGCCGCACAGATACGCAGTATTTT.